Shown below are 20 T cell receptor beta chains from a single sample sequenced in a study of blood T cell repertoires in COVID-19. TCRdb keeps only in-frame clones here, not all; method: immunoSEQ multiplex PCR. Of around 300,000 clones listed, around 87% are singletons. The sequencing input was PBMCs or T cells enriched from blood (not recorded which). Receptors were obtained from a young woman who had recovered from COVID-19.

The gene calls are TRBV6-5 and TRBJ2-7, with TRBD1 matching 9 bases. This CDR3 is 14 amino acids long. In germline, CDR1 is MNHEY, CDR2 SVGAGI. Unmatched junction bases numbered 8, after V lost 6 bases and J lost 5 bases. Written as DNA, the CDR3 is TGTGCCAGCAGGTGGGGGGACAGGGACCACGAGCAGTACTTC. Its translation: CASRWGDRDHEQYF.

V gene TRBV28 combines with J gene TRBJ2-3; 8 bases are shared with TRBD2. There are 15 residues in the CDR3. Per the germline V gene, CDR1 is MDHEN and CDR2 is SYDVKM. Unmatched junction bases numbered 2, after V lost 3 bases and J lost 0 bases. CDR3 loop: CASSFSGISTDTQYF. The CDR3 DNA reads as TGTGCCAGCAGTTTTAGCGGGATTAGCACAGATACGCAGTATTTT.

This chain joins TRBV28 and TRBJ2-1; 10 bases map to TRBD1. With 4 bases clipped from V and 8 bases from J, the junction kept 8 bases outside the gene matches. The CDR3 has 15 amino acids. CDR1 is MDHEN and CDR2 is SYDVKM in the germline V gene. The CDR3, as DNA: TGTGCCAGCAGTTCAGGACAGGGGGGGCGATATGAGCAGTTCTTC. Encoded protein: CASSSGQGGRYEQFF. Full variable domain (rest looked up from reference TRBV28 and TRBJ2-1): DVKVTQSSRYLVKRTGEKVFLECVQDMDHENMFWYRQDPGLGLRLIYFSYDVKMKEKGDIPEGYSVSREKKERFSLILESASTNQTSMYLCASSSGQGGRYEQFFGPGTRLTVL.

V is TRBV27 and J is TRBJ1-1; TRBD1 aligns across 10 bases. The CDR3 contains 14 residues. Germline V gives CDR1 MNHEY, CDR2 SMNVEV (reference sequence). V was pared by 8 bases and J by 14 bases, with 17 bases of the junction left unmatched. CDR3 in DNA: TGTGCCAGCCGGGACAGGGGCGTCTTTGTGAAAGTGTTCTTT. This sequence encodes CASRDRGVFVKVFF.

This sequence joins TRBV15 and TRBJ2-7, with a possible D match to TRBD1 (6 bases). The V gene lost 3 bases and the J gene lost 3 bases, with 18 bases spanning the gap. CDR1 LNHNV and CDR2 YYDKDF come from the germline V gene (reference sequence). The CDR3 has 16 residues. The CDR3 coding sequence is TGTGCCACCAGCAGCGTCGGGACAACGAATGTCTACGAGCAGTACTTC. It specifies CATSSVGTTNVYEQYF.

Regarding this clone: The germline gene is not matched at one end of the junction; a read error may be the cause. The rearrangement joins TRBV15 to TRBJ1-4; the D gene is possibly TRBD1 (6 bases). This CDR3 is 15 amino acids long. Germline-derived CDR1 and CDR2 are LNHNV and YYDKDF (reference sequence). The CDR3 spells CATSREGGLDEKLFF. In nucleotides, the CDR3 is TGTGCCACCAGCCGAGAGGGGGGGTTGGATGAAAAACTGTTTTTT.

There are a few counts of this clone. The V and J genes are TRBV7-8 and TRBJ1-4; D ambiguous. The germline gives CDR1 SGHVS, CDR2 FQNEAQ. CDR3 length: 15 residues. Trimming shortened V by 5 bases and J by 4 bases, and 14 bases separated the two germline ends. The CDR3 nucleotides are TGTGCCAGCAGCCCAAGCGGAAGGGATAATGAAAAACTGTTTTTT. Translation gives CASSPSGRDNEKLFF.

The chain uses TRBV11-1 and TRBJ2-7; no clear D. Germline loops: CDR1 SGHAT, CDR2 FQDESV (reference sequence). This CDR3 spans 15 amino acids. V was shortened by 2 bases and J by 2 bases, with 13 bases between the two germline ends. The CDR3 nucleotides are TGTGCCAGCAGCTTACACCGAAAGCGACCCTACGAGCAGTACTTC. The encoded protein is CASSLHRKRPYEQYF.

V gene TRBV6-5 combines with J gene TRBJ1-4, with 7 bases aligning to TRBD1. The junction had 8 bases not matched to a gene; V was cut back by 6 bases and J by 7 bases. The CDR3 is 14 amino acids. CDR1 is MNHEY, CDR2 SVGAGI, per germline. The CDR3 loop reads CASRRQGSSEKLFF. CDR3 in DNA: TGTGCCAGCAGGCGACAGGGCAGCAGTGAAAAACTGTTTTTT.

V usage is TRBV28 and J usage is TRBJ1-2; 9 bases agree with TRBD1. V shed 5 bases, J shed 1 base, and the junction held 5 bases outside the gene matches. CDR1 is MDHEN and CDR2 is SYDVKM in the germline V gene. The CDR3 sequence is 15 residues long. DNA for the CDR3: TGTGCCAGCAGTGAAAACAGGGGGCTTAACTATGGCTACACCTTC. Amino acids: CASSENRGLNYGYTF.

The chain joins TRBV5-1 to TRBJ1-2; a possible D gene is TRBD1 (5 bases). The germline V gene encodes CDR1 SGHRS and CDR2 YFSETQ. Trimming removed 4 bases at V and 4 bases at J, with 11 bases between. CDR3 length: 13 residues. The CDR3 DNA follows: TGCGCCAGCAGCCCGGAAGGGGCCTATGGCTACACCTTC. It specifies CASSPEGAYGYTF.

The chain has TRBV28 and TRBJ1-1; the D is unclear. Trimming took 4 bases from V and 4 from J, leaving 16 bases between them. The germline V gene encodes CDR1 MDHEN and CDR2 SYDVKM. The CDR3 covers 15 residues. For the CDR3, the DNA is TGTGCCAGCAGTTCCCTTGCCCGGGAGGGCACTGAAGCTTTCTTT. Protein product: CASSSLAREGTEAFF.

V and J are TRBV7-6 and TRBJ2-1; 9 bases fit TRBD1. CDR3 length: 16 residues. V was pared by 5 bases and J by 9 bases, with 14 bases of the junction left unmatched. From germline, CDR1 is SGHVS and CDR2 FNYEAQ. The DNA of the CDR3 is TGTGCCAGCAGCGTCTCCGGGACAGGGAGGGCGATTGAGCAGTTCTTC. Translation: CASSVSGTGRAIEQFF.

The CDR3 spells CASSLGPNTEAFF. CDR3 in DNA: TGTGCCAGCAGTTTGGGGCCCAACACTGAAGCTTTCTTT. The chain joins TRBV27 to TRBJ1-1; D possibly corresponds to TRBD1 (5 bases). The CDR3 has 13 amino acids. CDR1 MNHEY and CDR2 SMNVEV come from the germline V gene (reference sequence). V lost 3 bases, J lost 2 bases, and 7 bases lay in between.

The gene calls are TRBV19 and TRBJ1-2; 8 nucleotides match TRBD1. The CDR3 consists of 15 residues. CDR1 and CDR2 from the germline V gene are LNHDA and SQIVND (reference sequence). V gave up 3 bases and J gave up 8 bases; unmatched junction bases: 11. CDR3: CASSMTGDREKGYTF. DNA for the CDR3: TGTGCCAGTAGTATGACAGGGGATCGGGAAAAAGGCTACACCTTC.

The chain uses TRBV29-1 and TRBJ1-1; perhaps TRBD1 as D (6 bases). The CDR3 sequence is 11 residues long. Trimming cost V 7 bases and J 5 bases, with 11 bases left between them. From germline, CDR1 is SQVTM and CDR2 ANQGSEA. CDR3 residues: CSALRGTEAFF. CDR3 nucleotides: TGCAGCGCTCTTAGGGGGACTGAAGCTTTCTTT.

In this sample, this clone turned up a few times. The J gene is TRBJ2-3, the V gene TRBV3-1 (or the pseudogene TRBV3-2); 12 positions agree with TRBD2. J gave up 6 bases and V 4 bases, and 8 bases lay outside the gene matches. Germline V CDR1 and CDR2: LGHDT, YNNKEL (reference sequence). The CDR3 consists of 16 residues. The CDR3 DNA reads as TGTGCCAGCAGCCCGGTTACTAGCGGGGGGTACGATACGCAGTATTTT. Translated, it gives CASSPVTSGGYDTQYF.

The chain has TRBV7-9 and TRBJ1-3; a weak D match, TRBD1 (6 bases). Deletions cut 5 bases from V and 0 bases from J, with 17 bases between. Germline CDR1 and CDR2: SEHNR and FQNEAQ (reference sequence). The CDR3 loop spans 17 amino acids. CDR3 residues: CASSQSRQEPSGNTIYF. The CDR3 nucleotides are TGTGCCAGCAGCCAATCCCGACAGGAACCCTCTGGAAACACCATATATTTT.

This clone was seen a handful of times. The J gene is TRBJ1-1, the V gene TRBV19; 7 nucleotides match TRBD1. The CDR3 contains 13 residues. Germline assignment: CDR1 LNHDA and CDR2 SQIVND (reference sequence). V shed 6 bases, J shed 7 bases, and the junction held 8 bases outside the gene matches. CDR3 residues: CASSGRGFIEAFF. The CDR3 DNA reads TGTGCCAGTAGCGGCAGGGGGTTTATTGAAGCTTTCTTT.

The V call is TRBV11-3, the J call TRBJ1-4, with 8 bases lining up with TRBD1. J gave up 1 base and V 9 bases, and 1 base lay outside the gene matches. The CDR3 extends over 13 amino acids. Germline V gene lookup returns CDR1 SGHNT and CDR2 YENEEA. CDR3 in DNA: TGTGCCAGGGGACAGGTAACTAATGAAAAACTGTTTTTT. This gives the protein CARGQVTNEKLFF. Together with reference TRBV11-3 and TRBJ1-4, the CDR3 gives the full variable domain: EAGVVQSPRYKIIEKKQPVAFWCNPISGHNTLYWYLQNLGQGPELLIRYENEEAVDDSQLPKDRFSAERLKGVDSTLKIQPAELGDSAVYLCARGQVTNEKLFFGSGTQLSVL.